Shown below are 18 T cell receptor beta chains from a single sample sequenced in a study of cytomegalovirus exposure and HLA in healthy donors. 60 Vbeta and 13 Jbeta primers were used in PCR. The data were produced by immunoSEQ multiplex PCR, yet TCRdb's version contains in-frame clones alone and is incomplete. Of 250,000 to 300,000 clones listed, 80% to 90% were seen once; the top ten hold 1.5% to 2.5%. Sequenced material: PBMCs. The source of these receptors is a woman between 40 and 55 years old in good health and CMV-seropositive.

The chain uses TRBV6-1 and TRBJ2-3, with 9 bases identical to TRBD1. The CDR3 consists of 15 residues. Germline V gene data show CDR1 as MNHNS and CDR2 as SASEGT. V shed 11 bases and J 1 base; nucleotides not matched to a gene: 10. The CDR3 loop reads CAGRGRDRGTDTQYF. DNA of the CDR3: TGTGCCGGAAGAGGACGGGACAGGGGCACAGATACGCAGTATTTT.

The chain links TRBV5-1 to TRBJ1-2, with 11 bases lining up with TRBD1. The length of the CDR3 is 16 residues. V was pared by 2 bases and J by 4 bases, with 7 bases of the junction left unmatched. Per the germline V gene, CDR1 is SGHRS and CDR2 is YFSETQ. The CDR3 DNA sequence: TGCGCCAGCAGCTTAGGGACAGGGGGATCAAGCTATGGCTACACCTTC. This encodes CASSLGTGGSSYGYTF.

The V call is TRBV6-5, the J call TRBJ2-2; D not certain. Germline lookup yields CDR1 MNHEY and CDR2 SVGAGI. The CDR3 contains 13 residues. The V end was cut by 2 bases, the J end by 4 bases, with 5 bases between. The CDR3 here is CASSYTFTGELFF. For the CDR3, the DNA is TGTGCCAGCAGTTACACTTTCACCGGGGAGCTGTTTTTT.

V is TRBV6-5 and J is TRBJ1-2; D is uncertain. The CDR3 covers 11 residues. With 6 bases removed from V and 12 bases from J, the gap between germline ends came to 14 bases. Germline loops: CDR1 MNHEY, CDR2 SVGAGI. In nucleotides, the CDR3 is TGTGCCAGCAGGCTTGGAGGGAGGAACACCTTC. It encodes CASRLGGRNTF.

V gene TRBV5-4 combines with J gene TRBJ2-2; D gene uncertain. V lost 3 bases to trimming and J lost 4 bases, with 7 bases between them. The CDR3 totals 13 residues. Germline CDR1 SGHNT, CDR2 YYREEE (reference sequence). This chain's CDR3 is CASSSLVTGELFF. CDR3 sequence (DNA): TGTGCCAGCAGCTCTTTAGTCACCGGGGAGCTGTTTTTT.

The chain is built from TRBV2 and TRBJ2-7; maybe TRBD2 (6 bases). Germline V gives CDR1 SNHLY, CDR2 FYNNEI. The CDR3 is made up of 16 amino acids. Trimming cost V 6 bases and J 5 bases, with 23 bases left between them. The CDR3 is CASSAPLEGDGNEQYF. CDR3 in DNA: TGTGCCAGCAGCGCCCCATTGGAGGGAGATGGGAACGAGCAGTACTTC.

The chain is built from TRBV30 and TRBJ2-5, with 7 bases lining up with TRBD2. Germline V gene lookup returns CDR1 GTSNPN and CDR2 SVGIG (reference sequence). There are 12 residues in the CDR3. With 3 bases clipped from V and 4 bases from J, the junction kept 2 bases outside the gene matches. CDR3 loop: CAWRGEGETQYF. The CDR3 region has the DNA TGTGCCTGGAGAGGGGAGGGAGAGACCCAGTACTTC. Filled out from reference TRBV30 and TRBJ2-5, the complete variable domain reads SQTIHQWPATLVQPVGSPLSLECTVEGTSNPNLYWYRQAAGRGLQLLFYSVGIGQISSEVPQNLSASRPQDRQFILSSKKLLLSDSGFYLCAWRGEGETQYFGPGTRLLVL.

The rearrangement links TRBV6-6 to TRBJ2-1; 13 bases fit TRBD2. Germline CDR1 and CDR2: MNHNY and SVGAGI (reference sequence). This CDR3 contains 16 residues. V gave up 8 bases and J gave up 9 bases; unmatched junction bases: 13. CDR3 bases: TGTGCCAGCCAGGCAGCCGGGACTAGCGGGATCGGTGAGCAGTTCTTC. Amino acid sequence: CASQAAGTSGIGEQFF.

CDR3 sequence: CASSQSSGTNQPQHF. For the CDR3, the DNA is TGTGCCAGCAGCCAATCGAGCGGGACTAATCAGCCCCAGCATTTT. The rearrangement joins TRBV16 to TRBJ1-5; D is perhaps TRBD1 (5 bases). Looked up from germline, CDR1 is KGHSY and CDR2 is FQNENV. Trimming stripped 0 bases from V and 4 bases from J, with 10 bases between. CDR3 length equals 15 residues.

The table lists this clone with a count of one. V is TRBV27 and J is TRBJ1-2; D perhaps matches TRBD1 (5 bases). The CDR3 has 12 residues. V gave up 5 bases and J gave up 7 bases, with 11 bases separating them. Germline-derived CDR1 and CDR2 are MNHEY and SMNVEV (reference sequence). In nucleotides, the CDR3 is TGTGCCAGCAGTCTTCCAGGGTTTGGCTACACCTTC. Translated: CASSLPGFGYTF.

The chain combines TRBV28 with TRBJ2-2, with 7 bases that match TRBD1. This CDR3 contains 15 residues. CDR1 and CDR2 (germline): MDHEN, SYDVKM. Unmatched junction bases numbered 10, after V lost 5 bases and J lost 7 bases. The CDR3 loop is CASSRADRADGELFF. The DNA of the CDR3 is TGTGCCAGCAGTAGGGCCGACAGGGCAGACGGGGAGCTGTTTTTT.

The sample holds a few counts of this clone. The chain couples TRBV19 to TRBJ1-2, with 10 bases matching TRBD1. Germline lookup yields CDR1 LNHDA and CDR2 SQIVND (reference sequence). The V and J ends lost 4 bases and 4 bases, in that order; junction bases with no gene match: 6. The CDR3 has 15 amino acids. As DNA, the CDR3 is TGTGCCAGTAGTACTCGGACAGGGGGTATCTATGGCTACACCTTC. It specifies CASSTRTGGIYGYTF.

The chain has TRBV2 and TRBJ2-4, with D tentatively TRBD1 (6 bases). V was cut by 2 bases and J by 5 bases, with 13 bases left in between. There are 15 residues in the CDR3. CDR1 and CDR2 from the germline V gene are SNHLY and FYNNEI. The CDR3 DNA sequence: TGTGCCAGCAGTGAACAGGGGTCTACGCAAAACATTCAGTACTTC. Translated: CASSEQGSTQNIQYF.

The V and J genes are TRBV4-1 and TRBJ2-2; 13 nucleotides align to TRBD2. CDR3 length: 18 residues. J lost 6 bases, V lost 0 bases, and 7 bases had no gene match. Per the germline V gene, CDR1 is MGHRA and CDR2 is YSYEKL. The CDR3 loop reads CASSQDTGLAGRAGELFF. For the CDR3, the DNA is TGCGCCAGCAGCCAAGACACGGGACTAGCGGGAAGAGCCGGGGAGCTGTTTTTT.

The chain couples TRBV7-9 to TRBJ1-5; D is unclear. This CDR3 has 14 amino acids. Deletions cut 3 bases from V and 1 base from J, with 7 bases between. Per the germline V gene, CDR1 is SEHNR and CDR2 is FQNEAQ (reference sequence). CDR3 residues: CASSFSGSNQPQHF. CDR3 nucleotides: TGTGCCAGCAGCTTTTCCGGGAGCAATCAGCCCCAGCATTTT.

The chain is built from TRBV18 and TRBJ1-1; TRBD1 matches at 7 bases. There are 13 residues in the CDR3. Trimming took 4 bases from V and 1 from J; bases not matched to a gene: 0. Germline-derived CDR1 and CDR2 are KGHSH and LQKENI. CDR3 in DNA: TGTGCCAGCTCACGGACAGGGAACACTGAAGCTTTCTTT. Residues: CASSRTGNTEAFF.

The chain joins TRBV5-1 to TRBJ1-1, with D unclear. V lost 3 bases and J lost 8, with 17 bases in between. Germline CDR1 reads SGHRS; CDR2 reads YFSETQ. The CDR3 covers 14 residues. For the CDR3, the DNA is TGCGCCAGCAGCTCCCACTCCGATTCCCGGGAAGCTTTCTTT. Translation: CASSSHSDSREAFF.

For the CDR3, the DNA is TGTGCCAGCAGCCAACGTCCCGCGGGGCGGACCACAGATACGCAGTATTTT. This sequence encodes CASSQRPAGRTTDTQYF. V is TRBV4-2 and J is TRBJ2-3; perhaps TRBD2 as D (6 bases). The CDR3 is 17 residues long. In germline, CDR1 is LGHNA, CDR2 YNFKEQ. The V end lost 2 bases, the J end lost 2 bases, and 17 bases lay between the germline ends.